The 17 T cell receptor beta chains below were found in one sample sequenced in a study of T cell responses to AZD1222 COVID-19 vaccine. TCRdb's table, derived via immunoSEQ multiplex PCR, lists solely in-frame clones and lacks some. The sample has roughly 150,000 clones, over 85% seen once; the top ten hold around 1.6%. The input for sequencing was peripheral blood, taken on day 0 of AZD1222 vaccination. These receptors came from an adult in good health.

The gene calls are TRBV5-6 and TRBJ2-1; 7 bases agree with TRBD2. This CDR3 region has 15 residues. V shed 4 bases, J shed 15 bases, and the junction held 19 bases outside the gene matches. CDR1 and CDR2 from the germline V gene are SGHDT and YYEEEE. Written as DNA, the CDR3 is TGTGCCAGCAGCCAGTACGGGGCTAGCGGAGTTGCAGTGTTCTTC. This encodes CASSQYGASGVAVFF.

The CDR3: CASSFNEQFF. CDR3 bases: TGTGCCAGCAGTTTCAATGAGCAGTTCTTC. V and J are TRBV12-3 or TRBV12-4 and TRBJ2-1; D is uncertain. CDR3 length: 10 amino acids. Between the trimmed V and J ends, which lost 3 bases and 6 bases, there was a span of 0 bases.

The chain employs TRBV19 and TRBJ1-4, with D maybe TRBD1 (6 bases). Germline CDR1 LNHDA, CDR2 SQIVND (reference sequence). Deletions cut 6 bases from V and 6 bases from J, with 14 bases between. The length of the CDR3 is 14 residues. CDR3 protein: CASRPGHTDEKLFF. As DNA, the CDR3 is TGTGCCAGTAGACCGGGACATACTGATGAAAAACTGTTTTTT.

J is TRBJ2-7 and V is TRBV24-1; D perhaps matches TRBD1 (6 bases). The V and J ends lost 3 bases and 3 bases respectively, with 20 bases between them. CDR1 is KGHDR and CDR2 is SFDVKD in the germline V gene. The CDR3 has 17 amino acids. The CDR3 coding sequence is TGTGCCACCAGTGATAACAGTAGGGGACACCCATTCTACGAGCAGTACTTC. Residues: CATSDNSRGHPFYEQYF.

This sequence joins TRBV7-9 and TRBJ1-1; D is ambiguous. Germline V gene lookup returns CDR1 SEHNR and CDR2 FQNEAQ (reference sequence). V was pared by 4 bases and J by 4 bases, with 7 bases between. The CDR3 loop spans 12 amino acids. The CDR3 loop reads CASSSRGTEAFF. The CDR3 DNA is TGTGCCAGCAGCTCGCGGGGCACTGAAGCTTTCTTT.

V usage is TRBV30 and J usage is TRBJ1-1, with D possibly TRBD1 on 6 matching bases. The CDR3 extends over 13 amino acids. Trimming left V 1 base short and J 6 bases short, with 12 bases between. Germline CDR1 GTSNPN, CDR2 SVGIG (reference sequence). The CDR3 DNA follows: TGTGCCTGGAGTGAAGGACAGCTCTCTGAAGCTTTCTTT. Translated, it gives CAWSEGQLSEAFF.

The rearrangement links TRBV11-2 to TRBJ2-7; TRBD1 aligns across 9 bases. J gave up 2 bases and V 5 bases, and 4 bases lay outside the gene matches. The CDR3 has 14 residues. The germline CDR1 and CDR2 sequences are SGHAT and FQNNGV. CDR3 in amino acids: CASSIGQGTYEQYF. In nucleotides, the CDR3 is TGTGCCAGCAGCATCGGACAGGGGACCTACGAGCAGTACTTC.

The chain joins TRBV5-1 to TRBJ2-1; TRBD2 is a possible D gene (6 bases). Germline V lookup: CDR1 SGHRS, CDR2 YFSETQ. The CDR3 is 14 residues long. V lost 4 bases, J lost 6 bases, and 14 bases lay in between. In DNA form, the CDR3 reads TGCGCCAGCAGCGCAGGGACTCCTGGCAATGAGCAGTTCTTC. Protein product: CASSAGTPGNEQFF.

This chain uses TRBV15 with TRBJ1-5; D gene ambiguous. V was shortened by 0 bases and J by 7 bases, with 10 bases between the two germline ends. This CDR3 is built from 14 residues. In germline, CDR1 is LNHNV, CDR2 YYDKDF (reference sequence). CDR3 sequence: CATSRESVGQPQHF. In nucleotides, the CDR3 is TGTGCCACCAGCAGAGAGTCAGTTGGACAGCCCCAGCATTTT.

The chain carries TRBV5-5 and TRBJ2-3; 14 nucleotides agree with TRBD2. This CDR3 is 17 amino acids long. After removal of 5 bases from V and 4 bases from J, the junction contained 9 bases not matched to a gene. Germline loops: CDR1 SGHKS, CDR2 YYEKEE (reference sequence). Here the CDR3 DNA reads TGTGCCAGCAGGCCTCCGGGACTAGCGGGGGTATCAGATACGCAGTATTTT. Its protein is CASRPPGLAGVSDTQYF.

The chain has TRBV20-1 and TRBJ1-5; D is ambiguous. Trimming left V 3 bases short and J 1 base short, with 13 bases between. The CDR3 runs to 15 residues. CDR1 and CDR2 from the germline V gene are DFQATT and SNEGSKA (reference sequence). CDR3 DNA sequence: TGCAGTGCTAGTGCCCGGGGTAGCAGCAATCAGCCCCAGCATTTT. It translates to CSASARGSSNQPQHF.

This chain joins TRBV30 and TRBJ1-6; D possibly corresponds to TRBD1 (5 bases). Germline V lookup: CDR1 GTSNPN, CDR2 SVGIG (reference sequence). Deletions cut 0 bases from V and 8 bases from J, with 14 bases between. This CDR3 has 15 residues. CDR3 loop: CAWSVPQGGDSPLHF. The CDR3 nucleotides are TGTGCCTGGAGTGTACCTCAGGGAGGGGATTCACCCCTCCACTTT.

This sequence joins TRBV7-9 and TRBJ2-5; TRBD2 matches 13 bases. Germline CDR1 and CDR2: SEHNR and FQNEAQ (reference sequence). Trimming removed 3 bases from V and 5 bases from J; junction bases left unmatched: 9. The CDR3 is 17 amino acids. DNA for the CDR3: TGTGCCAGCAGCTTTTTTACACTAGCGGGAGGGCCGGAGACCCAGTACTTC. Protein sequence: CASSFFTLAGGPETQYF.

This sequence joins TRBV2 and TRBJ1-5; D is uncertain. CDR3 length: 12 amino acids. Trimming left V 7 bases short and J 5 bases short, with 9 bases between. Germline lookup yields CDR1 SNHLY and CDR2 FYNNEI. The CDR3 bases are TGTGCCAGCAACCAGGCCCATCAGCCCCAGCATTTT. Its protein is CASNQAHQPQHF.

This chain's CDR3 is CASSFTASGGETQYF. The CDR3 DNA is TGCGCCAGCAGCTTTACCGCTAGCGGCGGAGAGACCCAGTACTTC. This rearrangement joins TRBV5-1 to TRBJ2-5, with 7 bases identical to TRBD2. The CDR3 runs to 15 residues. V lost 2 bases to trimming and J lost 4 bases; unmatched junction nucleotides: 8. From germline, CDR1 is SGHRS and CDR2 YFSETQ.

The sample holds one count of this clone. The J gene is TRBJ1-3, the V gene TRBV18; D uncertain. Germline V gene data show CDR1 as KGHSH and CDR2 as LQKENI. This CDR3 has 18 residues. V lost 2 bases to trimming and J lost 3 bases, with 20 bases between them. Here the CDR3 reads CASSPSLLSPGSGNTIYF. The CDR3 coding sequence is TGTGCCAGCTCACCAAGTCTACTCTCCCCGGGGAGTGGAAACACCATATATTTT.

In its sample, this clone was seen once. The V gene is TRBV5-1, the J gene TRBJ1-2, with a weak D call TRBD1 (5 bases). CDR3 length: 16 residues. The V gene lost 3 bases and the J gene lost 4 bases, with 19 bases spanning the gap. Germline V CDR1 and CDR2: SGHRS, YFSETQ. The CDR3 region is CASSYSPQGTPYGYTF. As DNA, the CDR3 is TGCGCCAGCAGCTATAGTCCCCAGGGAACCCCCTATGGCTACACCTTC.